Sequencing of this TCR beta chain was carried out in a study of control samples from healthy donors and cancer patients. The CDR3 is 14 amino acids. Deletions cut 2 bases from V and 8 bases from J, with 15 bases between. Germline V gives CDR1 SEHNR, CDR2 FQNEAQ (reference sequence). Generated by immunoSEQ multiplex PCR, the TCRdb table keeps only in-frame clones and is missing some. The data show about 120,000 clones, over 75% seen once. The clonotype originates from a woman between 50 and 59 years old with colorectal cancer. The chain carries TRBV7-9 and TRBJ1-2; TRBD1 might be the D (6 bases). The specimen sequenced was PBMCs. The CDR3 region is CASSLSAGDQGYTF. CDR3 nucleotides: TGTGCCAGCAGCTTATCGGCAGGGGATCAAGGCTACACCTTC.